These 20 T cell receptor beta chains originate from one sample sequenced in a study of blood T cell repertoires in COVID-19. The data were produced by immunoSEQ multiplex PCR, yet TCRdb's version contains in-frame clones alone and is incomplete. The table lists 280,000 or so clones, around 87% of them singletons. Sequencing was carried out using PBMCs or T cells enriched from blood (not recorded which). These receptors came from a woman in her late teens or twenties with acute COVID-19.

The chain couples TRBV4-1 to TRBJ1-4; tentative D call: TRBD1 (5 bases). CDR3 size: 16 residues. With 5 bases removed from V and 0 bases from J, the gap between germline ends came to 13 bases. From germline, CDR1 is MGHRA and CDR2 YSYEKL. The CDR3 loop is CASSSTSGTTNEKLFF. CDR3 bases: TGCGCCAGCAGCTCAACATCAGGGACAACTAATGAAAAACTGTTTTTT.

The genes are TRBV9 and TRBJ1-1; 9 positions match TRBD1. The trim removed 3 bases at V and 4 bases at J, leaving 10 bases unmatched. The length of the CDR3 is 16 residues. The germline CDR1 and CDR2 sequences are SGDLS and YYNGEE. The CDR3 region is CASSGEQGAEGTEAFF. The DNA of the CDR3 is TGTGCCAGCAGCGGGGAACAGGGGGCGGAGGGCACTGAAGCTTTCTTT.

In its sample, this clone was seen once. V is TRBV5-1 and J is TRBJ1-3, with a weak D call TRBD1 (5 bases). In germline, CDR1 is SGHRS, CDR2 YFSETQ. This CDR3 comprises 14 residues. V was cut by 4 bases and J by 0 bases, with 8 bases left in between. Here the CDR3 DNA reads TGCGCCAGCAGCGCTGACAGCTCTGGAAACACCATATATTTT. Translating gives CASSADSSGNTIYF.

This clone was detected once. This CDR3 is CASSLGVRTGANGYTF. The CDR3 DNA sequence: TGTGCCAGCAGTTTAGGGGTGCGAACTGGGGCGAATGGCTACACCTTC. The V gene is TRBV28, the J gene TRBJ1-2; D might be TRBD1 (5 bases). The CDR3 loop spans 16 amino acids. V lost 2 bases to trimming and J lost 6 bases, with 19 bases between them. Germline V gene data show CDR1 as MDHEN and CDR2 as SYDVKM.

V usage is TRBV27 and J usage is TRBJ2-7, with 9 positions matching TRBD2. CDR1 is MNHEY and CDR2 is SMNVEV in the germline V gene (reference sequence). V trimming: 6 bases; J trimming: 0 bases; junction bases outside the gene matches: 3. There are 14 residues in the CDR3. CDR3 DNA sequence: TGTGCCAGCAGAATAGCGGGAGACTCCTACGAGCAGTACTTC. Translating it yields CASRIAGDSYEQYF.

V gene TRBV11-2 combines with J gene TRBJ1-2, with D perhaps TRBD1 (5 bases). V shed 2 bases and J shed 5 bases, with 6 bases lying between them. The CDR3 extends over 12 amino acids. Germline V gene sequence: CDR1 SGHAT, CDR2 FQNNGV. The CDR3: CASSLQGYGYTF. In DNA, the CDR3 is TGTGCCAGCAGCTTACAGGGTTATGGCTACACCTTC. Using reference TRBV11-2 and TRBJ1-2 for the parts outside the CDR3, the full variable domain is EAGVAQSPRYKIIEKRQSVAFWCNPISGHATLYWYQQILGQGPKLLIQFQNNGVVDDSQLPKDRFSAERLKGVDSTLKIQPAKLEDSAVYLCASSLQGYGYTFGSGTRLTVV.

The chain combines TRBV5-1 with TRBJ2-7; TRBD1 is a possible D gene (5 bases). Trimming took 4 bases from V and 3 from J, leaving 14 bases between them. The CDR3 has 14 residues. Germline CDR1 and CDR2: SGHRS and YFSETQ. CDR3 amino acids: CASSRGEELYEQYF. CDR3 in DNA: TGCGCCAGCAGCAGGGGTGAGGAACTCTACGAGCAGTACTTC.

In its sample, this clone was seen a few times. Other DNA sequences in this specimen translate into the identical CDR3. The chain uses TRBV28 and TRBJ2-1; the match to TRBD2 covers 11 bases. The CDR3 has 14 residues. From germline, CDR1 is MDHEN and CDR2 SYDVKM. V shed 5 bases, J shed 5 bases, and the junction held 2 bases outside the gene matches. The CDR3 here is CASSVAGGDNEQFF. In nucleotides, the CDR3 is TGTGCCAGCAGTGTAGCGGGAGGGGACAATGAGCAGTTCTTC.

Of note for this clone: It is likely a read error, because the conserved phenylalanine at the end of the CDR3 is missing. The DNA is omitted, as the CDR3 cannot be located on it reliably, and the CDR3 follows TCRdb's listing. The chain has TRBV28 and TRBJ1-6; the DNA was not compared with TRBD1, the D call given in the table. Germline loops: CDR1 MDHEN, CDR2 SYDVKM. The CDR3 is made up of 12 amino acids, end residues included. The CDR3 is CASSLAGQGPFY.

V gene TRBV4-1 combines with J gene TRBJ2-2; 10 bases align to TRBD2. Germline V lookup: CDR1 MGHRA, CDR2 YSYEKL. The length of the CDR3 is 18 residues. V trimming: 5 bases; J trimming: 1 base; junction bases outside the gene matches: 10. In DNA form, the CDR3 reads TGCGCCAGCAGCGACGGACTAGCGGAGAGACAGAACACCGGGGAGCTGTTTTTT. Translation gives CASSDGLAERQNTGELFF.

J is TRBJ2-7 and V is TRBV5-4, with a possible D match to TRBD2 (5 bases). CDR3 length equals 16 residues. The germline CDR1 and CDR2 sequences are SGHNT and YYREEE (reference sequence). Trimming removed 0 bases at V and 5 bases at J, with 18 bases between. CDR3 in DNA: TGTGCCAGCAGCTTGGACTCCGGGCCGAGGGTCCACGAGCAGTACTTC. Protein: CASSLDSGPRVHEQYF. Full variable domain (outside the CDR3, taken from reference TRBV5-4 and TRBJ2-7): ETGVTQSPTHLIKTRGQQVTLRCSSQSGHNTVSWYQQALGQGPQFIFQYYREEENGRGNFPPRFSGLQFPNYSSELNVNALELDDSALYLCASSLDSGPRVHEQYFGPGTRLTVT.

This chain connects TRBV6-5 to TRBJ2-5, with D perhaps TRBD2 (6 bases). Between the trimmed V and J ends, which lost 6 bases and 4 bases, there was a span of 12 bases. This CDR3 is 13 amino acids long. Germline V lookup: CDR1 MNHEY, CDR2 SVGAGI. CDR3 region: CASRTGTSETQYF. DNA for the CDR3: TGTGCCAGCAGAACCGGGACTTCAGAGACCCAGTACTTC.

The chain couples TRBV27 to TRBJ1-6, with TRBD1 as a possible D gene (6 bases). Trimming shortened V by 6 bases and J by 7 bases, and 13 bases separated the two germline ends. Per germline, CDR1 MNHEY and CDR2 SMNVEV (reference sequence). This CDR3 has 14 residues. The CDR3: CASRTYRDNSPLHF. CDR3 in DNA: TGTGCCAGCAGGACTTACAGGGACAATTCACCCCTCCACTTT.

The CDR3 sequence: CASSQSSEGLSYEQYF. The CDR3 DNA is TGCGCCAGCAGTCAATCGTCGGAGGGCCTATCCTACGAGCAGTACTTC. This chain joins TRBV23-1 and TRBJ2-7; perhaps TRBD2 as D (6 bases). TRBV23-1 is assigned to the ORF class and has an uncertain function. V lost 0 bases, J lost 1 base, and 13 bases lay in between. There are 16 residues in the CDR3.

This rearrangement joins TRBV28 to TRBJ2-1; 9 bases are shared with TRBD1. The CDR3 consists of 14 residues. V dropped 7 bases and J dropped 4; count of bases not matched to a gene: 5. The germline V gene has CDR1 MDHEN and CDR2 SYDVKM. The CDR3 region has the DNA TGTGCCAGCAACACAGGGGGCCGGTACAATGAGCAGTTCTTC. This encodes CASNTGGRYNEQFF.

This clone was seen a few times. The CDR3 DNA reads TGTGCCAGCACCGGGACAGGGAACTATGGCTACACCTTC. Its protein is CASTGTGNYGYTF. V and J are TRBV12-3 or TRBV12-4 and TRBJ1-2; 9 nucleotides align to TRBD1. The CDR3 length is 13 residues. V shed 7 bases and J 2 bases; nucleotides not matched to a gene: 2.

V and J are TRBV4-1 and TRBJ2-1; TRBD2 agrees at 11 bases. The CDR3 consists of 16 residues. V trimming: 4 bases; J trimming: 7 bases; junction bases outside the gene matches: 9. Looked up from germline, CDR1 is MGHRA and CDR2 is YSYEKL. CDR3 loop: CASSLQPGLAVNEQFF. CDR3 bases: TGCGCCAGCAGCCTTCAACCGGGACTAGCGGTTAATGAGCAGTTCTTC.

The J gene is TRBJ2-7, the V gene TRBV7-6; TRBD1 matches at 9 bases. Trimming took 0 bases from V and 2 from J; bases not matched to a gene: 8. Germline CDR1 and CDR2: SGHVS and FNYEAQ. CDR3 size: 17 residues. The CDR3 DNA follows: TGTGCCAGCAGCTTAGCGACAGGACAGGGGTACCCCTACGAGCAGTACTTC. This sequence encodes CASSLATGQGYPYEQYF.

The chain recombines TRBV18 with TRBJ1-2; 7 positions agree with TRBD1. Trimming took 0 bases from V and 3 from J; bases not matched to a gene: 1. Looked up from germline, CDR1 is KGHSH and CDR2 is LQKENI. CDR3 length equals 14 residues. Here the CDR3 reads CASSPPGTDYGYTF. In DNA form, the CDR3 reads TGTGCCAGCTCACCACCTGGGACAGACTATGGCTACACCTTC.

In its sample, this clone was seen once. The rearrangement uses TRBV19 and TRBJ2-3; 8 nucleotides align to TRBD2. Germline lookup yields CDR1 LNHDA and CDR2 SQIVND (reference sequence). There are 17 residues in the CDR3. Trimming at V came to 5 bases and at J to 6 bases, leaving 16 bases not matched to a gene. The CDR3 spells CASSSSQLAEGVDTQYF. CDR3 sequence (DNA): TGTGCCAGTAGTTCATCACAACTAGCGGAAGGGGTGGATACGCAGTATTTT.